Following are 15 T cell receptor beta chains from one sample sequenced in a study of cytomegalovirus exposure and HLA in healthy donors. It was with 60 Vbeta and 13 Jbeta primers that the PCR ran. The data were produced by immunoSEQ multiplex PCR, yet TCRdb's version contains in-frame clones alone and is incomplete. The top ten hold 2% to 2.5% of the sample, which has about 120,000 clones, over 75% seen once. Material for sequencing was PBMCs. The receptors stem from a man aged 30-40 years in good health and CMV-seronegative.

The chain recombines TRBV7-6 with TRBJ2-7; D unclear. V was clipped by 4 bases and J by 5 bases, with 9 bases between them. CDR3 length: 12 amino acids. The V gene's germline CDR1 is SGHVS and CDR2 FNYEAQ. CDR3 in DNA: TGTGCCAGCAGCTCTCGAGCCGACGAGCAGTACTTC. Translating gives CASSSRADEQYF.

The rearrangement links TRBV20-1 to TRBJ2-4; TRBD1 might be the D (5 bases). The length of the CDR3 is 10 residues. Between the trimmed V and J ends, which lost 6 bases and 6 bases, there was a span of 6 bases. Germline V gives CDR1 DFQATT, CDR2 SNEGSKA (reference sequence). The CDR3 loop reads CSATGNIQYF. In DNA form, the CDR3 reads TGCAGTGCCACAGGAAACATTCAGTACTTC.

This chain joins TRBV6-5 and TRBJ2-7; 7 bases are shared with TRBD2. With V trimmed by 8 bases and J by 1 base, 8 bases remained unmatched. The germline CDR1 and CDR2 sequences are MNHEY and SVGAGI. CDR3 length equals 14 residues. CDR3 coding DNA: TGTGCCAGCTCTCGGGGGGTAGGATCCTACGAGCAGTACTTC. It is translated as CASSRGVGSYEQYF.

The gene calls are TRBV2 and TRBJ2-7; 11 nucleotides align to TRBD2. This CDR3 contains 16 residues. V lost 6 bases and J lost 0; bases outside the gene matches: 7. Germline V gene lookup returns CDR1 SNHLY and CDR2 FYNNEI. For the CDR3, the DNA is TGTGCCAGCAGCCGACTAGCGGGGCCAAGCTCCTACGAGCAGTACTTC. Translation gives CASSRLAGPSSYEQYF.

This clone has more than one count but fewer than ten. The chain combines TRBV29-1 with TRBJ1-1; 9 nucleotides align to TRBD1. This CDR3 has 13 residues. Losses at the gene ends were 6 bases for V and 1 base for J; bases not matched to a gene: 3. Germline CDR1 is SQVTM and CDR2 is ANQGSEA. The CDR3 here is CSVETGGNTEAFF. DNA for the CDR3: TGCAGCGTAGAGACAGGGGGGAACACTGAAGCTTTCTTT.

This clone was counted a few times. The CDR3 DNA reads as TGTGCCAGTAGTAGGGACAGCGTATCTTATGAGCAGTTCTTC. It yields the protein CASSRDSVSYEQFF. J is TRBJ2-1 and V is TRBV19; 7 bases map to TRBD1. Germline V gene lookup returns CDR1 LNHDA and CDR2 SQIVND (reference sequence). The CDR3 totals 14 residues. V lost 4 bases and J lost 8; bases outside the gene matches: 8.

The chain joins TRBV29-1 to TRBJ1-3; TRBD1 agrees at 7 bases. V gave up 6 bases and J gave up 0 bases; unmatched junction bases: 8. This CDR3 is built from 15 residues. Germline V gives CDR1 SQVTM, CDR2 ANQGSEA. CDR3 protein: CSVILRQGSGNTIYF. The CDR3 DNA reads as TGCAGCGTAATCCTCCGACAGGGCTCTGGAAACACCATATATTTT.

The rearrangement joins TRBV4-1 to TRBJ2-5; perhaps TRBD2 as D (6 bases). CDR1 and CDR2 (germline): MGHRA, YSYEKL. The CDR3 totals 19 residues. Trimming stripped 0 bases from V and 2 bases from J, with 22 bases between. This CDR3 reads CASSQDLTPGLTSQETQYF. DNA for the CDR3: TGCGCCAGCAGCCAAGACCTCACCCCGGGACTTACATCGCAAGAGACCCAGTACTTC.

This chain connects TRBV4-1 to TRBJ2-7, with a weak D call TRBD2 (5 bases). Germline CDR1 MGHRA, CDR2 YSYEKL. Trimming took 5 bases from V and 3 from J, leaving 17 bases between them. The CDR3 covers 15 residues. The CDR3 is CASSAQSDGLYEQYF. In DNA form, the CDR3 reads TGCGCCAGCAGCGCACAGTCCGACGGACTCTACGAGCAGTACTTC.

This rearrangement joins TRBV5-1 to TRBJ2-1; TRBD2 matches 12 bases. Per germline, CDR1 SGHRS and CDR2 YFSETQ. The CDR3 contains 15 residues. J was trimmed by 5 bases and V by 0 bases; bases with no gene match: 0. CDR3 loop: CASSLASGGDNEQFF. The CDR3 coding sequence is TGCGCCAGCAGCTTGGCTAGCGGGGGGGACAATGAGCAGTTCTTC.

The chain is built from TRBV10-3 and TRBJ2-1; 9 bases match TRBD2. Per germline, CDR1 ENHRY and CDR2 SYGVKD. V gave up 3 bases and J gave up 7 bases; unmatched junction bases: 4. CDR3 length: 14 amino acids. CDR3 bases: TGTGCCATCAGTGAAGCGGGGGGAAGGAATGAGCAGTTCTTC. It encodes CAISEAGGRNEQFF.

V gene TRBV2 combines with J gene TRBJ1-1; unclear D gene. The CDR3 is 13 residues long. CDR1 is SNHLY and CDR2 is FYNNEI in the germline V gene. V dropped 4 bases and J dropped 8 bases, with 14 bases sitting between them. The CDR3 DNA reads as TGTGCCAGCAGTGTATCAGTTCCCCAAGAAGCTTTCTTT. Translated: CASSVSVPQEAFF.

The chain links TRBV5-1 to TRBJ2-7; 8 positions match TRBD1. V was clipped by 4 bases and J by 5 bases; unmatched bases: 8. CDR1 and CDR2 from the germline V gene are SGHRS and YFSETQ. The CDR3 is 14 amino acids. The CDR3 here is CASSVRDRSDEQYF. The DNA for the CDR3 is TGCGCCAGCAGCGTCCGGGACAGGAGCGACGAGCAGTACTTC. Full variable domain (outside the CDR3, taken from reference TRBV5-1 and TRBJ2-7): KAGVTQTPRYLIKTRGQQVTLSCSPISGHRSVSWYQQTPGQGLQFLFEYFSETQRNKGNFPGRFSGRQFSNSRSEMNVSTLELGDSALYLCASSVRDRSDEQYFGPGTRLTVT.

This chain uses TRBV7-9 with TRBJ1-1, with 7 bases lining up with TRBD1. The CDR3 runs to 16 residues. Losses at the gene ends were 4 bases for V and 1 base for J; bases not matched to a gene: 9. Germline V gene sequence: CDR1 SEHNR, CDR2 FQNEAQ (reference sequence). The CDR3 DNA reads as TGTGCCAGCAGCTCCTTCCTAGGACAGGAGAACACTGAAGCTTTCTTT. It is translated as CASSSFLGQENTEAFF. Together with reference TRBV7-9 and TRBJ1-1, the CDR3 gives the full variable domain: DTGVSQNPRHKITKRGQNVTFRCDPISEHNRLYWYRQTLGQGPEFLTYFQNEAQLEKSRLLSDRFSAERPKGSFSTLEIQRTEQGDSAMYLCASSSFLGQENTEAFFGQGTRLTVV.

This chain links TRBV5-1 with TRBJ2-3, with a possible D match to TRBD2 (6 bases). The CDR3 is 14 residues long. V was trimmed by 5 bases and J by 2 bases, leaving 12 bases between them. Per the germline V gene, CDR1 is SGHRS and CDR2 is YFSETQ. CDR3: CASRLADVTDTQYF. Here the CDR3 DNA reads TGCGCCAGCAGATTAGCGGATGTCACAGATACGCAGTATTTT. Drawing the rest from reference TRBV5-1 and TRBJ2-3, the complete variable domain is KAGVTQTPRYLIKTRGQQVTLSCSPISGHRSVSWYQQTPGQGLQFLFEYFSETQRNKGNFPGRFSGRQFSNSRSEMNVSTLELGDSALYLCASRLADVTDTQYFGPGTRLTVL.